The entry that follows covers one T cell receptor (beta chain) sequence. This sample stems from a study of PD-L1 blockade in urothelial cancer. Looking at the study overall: In the mid-2010s, patients got going on atezolizumab, taking 1,200 mg intravenously every 3 weeks. Among blood samples, the median T cell count was some 140,000.

This table comes from immunoSEQ multiplex PCR, and its TCRdb copy is limited to in-frame clones, with some not included. The sample has under 50,000 clones, about 93% seen once. V lost 2 bases and J 0 bases, leaving 15 bases between the germline ends. Germline CDR1 reads SNHLY; CDR2 reads FYNNEI. CDR3 length: 17 residues. The TCR comes from a man in his 70s with urothelial cancer. This material consisted of PBMCs, taken around atezolizumab (anti-PD-L1) treatment. V usage is TRBV2 and J usage is TRBJ2-3, with D possibly matching TRBD2 (7 bases). CDR3 sequence: CASSELGGGFSTDTQYF. CDR3 sequence (DNA): TGTGCCAGCAGTGAACTAGGGGGGGGGTTTAGCACAGATACGCAGTATTTT.